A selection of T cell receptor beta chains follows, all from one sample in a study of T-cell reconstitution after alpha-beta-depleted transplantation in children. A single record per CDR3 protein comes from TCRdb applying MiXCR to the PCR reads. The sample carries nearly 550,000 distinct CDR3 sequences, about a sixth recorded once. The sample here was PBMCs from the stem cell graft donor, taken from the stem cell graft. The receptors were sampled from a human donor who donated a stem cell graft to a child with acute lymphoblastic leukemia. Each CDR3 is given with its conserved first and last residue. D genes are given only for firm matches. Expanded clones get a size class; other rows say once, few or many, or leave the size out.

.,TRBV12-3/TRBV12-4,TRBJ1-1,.,CASSDLRSTEAFF,TGTGCCAGTTCGGACCTCCGTTCCACTGAAGCTTTCTTT
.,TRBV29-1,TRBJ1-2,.,CSVDVARGYGGYTF,TGCAGCGTTGATGTCGCCAGGGGATATGGTGGCTACACCTTC
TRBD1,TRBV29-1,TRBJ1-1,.,CSAREGAYTEAFF,TGCAGCGCCCGGGAGGGGGCGTACACTGAAGCTTTCTTT
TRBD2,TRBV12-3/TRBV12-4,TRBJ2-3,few,CASSLLAGSSTDTQYF,TGTGCCAGCAGTTTACTAGCGGGCTCTAGCACAGATACGCAGTATTTT
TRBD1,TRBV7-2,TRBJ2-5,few,CASSSSLGGRRETQYF,TGTGCCAGCAGCTCTTCTTTAGGGGGCCGACGAGAGACCCAGTACTTC
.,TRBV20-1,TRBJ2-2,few,CCARDMRVQPLTGELFF,TGCTGTGCTAGAGATATGCGAGTCCAACCCCTCACCGGGGAGCTGTTTTTT
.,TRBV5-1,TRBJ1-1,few,CASSLVGVVNTEAFF,TGCGCCAGCAGCTTGGTAGGGGTAGTGAACACTGAAGCTTTCTTT
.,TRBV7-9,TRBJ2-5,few,CASSLGDRLRETQYF,TGTGCCAGCAGCTTAGGAGACAGATTACGGGAGACCCAGTACTTC
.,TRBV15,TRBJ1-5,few,CATSGHGNQPQHF,TGTGCCACCAGCGGACACGGGAATCAGCCCCAGCATTTT
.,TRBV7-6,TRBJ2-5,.,CASSPAVGETQYF,TGTGCCAGCAGCCCGGCCGTCGGTGAGACCCAGTACTTC
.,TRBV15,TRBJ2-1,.,CATSRDLNEQFF,TGTGCCACCAGCAGAGATTTGAATGAGCAGTTCTTC
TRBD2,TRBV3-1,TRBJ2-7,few,CASSQAGTSVGWEQYF,TGTGCCAGCAGCCAAGCCGGGACTAGCGTCGGGTGGGAGCAGTACTTC
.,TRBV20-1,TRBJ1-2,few,CSASPGGRYTF,TGCAGTGCTAGCCCCGGGGGACGCTACACCTTC
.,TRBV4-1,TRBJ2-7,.,CASSQWDSGAAYEQYF,TGCGCCAGCAGCCAATGGGATTCTGGGGCCGCCTACGAGCAGTACTTC
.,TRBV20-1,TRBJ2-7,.,CSARTVPSYEQYF,TGCAGTGCTCGGACAGTGCCGTCCTACGAGCAGTACTTC
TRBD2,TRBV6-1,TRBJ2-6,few,CASNPSGAFSGANVLTF,TGTGCCAGTAATCCTAGCGGGGCGTTCTCTGGGGCCAACGTCCTGACTTTC